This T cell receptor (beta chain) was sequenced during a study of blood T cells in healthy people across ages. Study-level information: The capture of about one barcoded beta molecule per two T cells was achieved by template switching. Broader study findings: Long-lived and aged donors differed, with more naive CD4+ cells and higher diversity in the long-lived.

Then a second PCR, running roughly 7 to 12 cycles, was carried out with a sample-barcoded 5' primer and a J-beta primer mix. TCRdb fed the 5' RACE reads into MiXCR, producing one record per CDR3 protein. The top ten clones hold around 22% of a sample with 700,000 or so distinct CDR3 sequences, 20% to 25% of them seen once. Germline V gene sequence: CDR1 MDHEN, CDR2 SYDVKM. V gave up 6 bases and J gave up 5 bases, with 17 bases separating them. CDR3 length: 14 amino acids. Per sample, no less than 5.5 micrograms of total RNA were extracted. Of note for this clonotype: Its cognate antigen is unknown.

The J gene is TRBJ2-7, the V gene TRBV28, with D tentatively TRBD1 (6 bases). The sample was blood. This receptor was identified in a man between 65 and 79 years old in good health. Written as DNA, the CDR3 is TGTGCCAGCAGGGGGACAAAGGATTCCCACGAGCAGTACTTC. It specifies CASRGTKDSHEQYF.